Shown below are 24 T cell receptor beta chains from a single sample sequenced in a study of cytotoxic CD8 clonotypes in ibrutinib-treated CLL. Using immunoSEQ multiplex PCR, the repertoire was profiled, and TCRdb retains in-frame clones only, with some absent. The repertoire holds more than 300,000 clones, with around four fifths as singletons. The specimen was PBMCs, collected before ibrutinib treatment. The receptors here all came from a human donor with chronic lymphocytic leukemia.

This rearrangement joins TRBV18 to TRBJ1-2; 7 nucleotides match TRBD1. Germline CDR1 is KGHSH and CDR2 is LQKENI. The length of the CDR3 is 14 residues. V dropped 3 bases and J dropped 1; count of bases not matched to a gene: 2. CDR3 coding DNA: TGTGCCAGCTCACCCGGGACAGATAACTATGGCTACACCTTC. It codes for CASSPGTDNYGYTF.

J is TRBJ2-1 and V is TRBV7-6; 11 bases fit TRBD2. The CDR3 is made up of 19 amino acids. J was trimmed by 9 bases and V by 5 bases; bases with no gene match: 21. Germline loops: CDR1 SGHVS, CDR2 FNYEAQ. CDR3: CASSVGLSLVAGGEFEQFF. CDR3 coding DNA: TGTGCCAGCAGCGTAGGACTATCTCTTGTAGCGGGAGGGGAATTTGAGCAGTTCTTC.

This rearrangement joins TRBV30 to TRBJ2-7; tentatively, D is TRBD1 or TRBD2 (6 bases each). V gave up 5 bases and J gave up 0 bases, with 20 bases separating them. The germline V gene has CDR1 GTSNPN and CDR2 SVGIG (reference sequence). This CDR3 is built from 16 residues. CDR3 region: CAWLPGAGMGSYEQYF. The CDR3 region has the DNA TGTGCCTGGCTCCCGGGGGCGGGGATGGGCTCCTACGAGCAGTACTTC.

The chain couples TRBV7-2 to TRBJ2-5, with D tentatively TRBD1 (6 bases). The CDR3 has 16 amino acids. Germline-derived CDR1 and CDR2 are SGHTA and FQGNSA. Trimming took off 1 base at V and 2 bases at J, with 14 bases between the two ends. CDR3 DNA: TGTGCCAGCAGCTTAGGTTTAACAGGGCAACAAGAGACCCAGTACTTC. Its protein is CASSLGLTGQQETQYF.

The chain joins TRBV5-1 to TRBJ2-7; TRBD1 is a possible D gene (5 bases). The CDR3 has 14 residues. The germline CDR1 and CDR2 sequences are SGHRS and YFSETQ. V was pared by 0 bases and J by 6 bases, with 13 bases between. The CDR3 spells CASSLGAGLLEQYF. CDR3 bases: TGCGCCAGCAGCTTGGGGGCAGGGCTTCTCGAGCAGTACTTC.

The chain employs TRBV18 and TRBJ2-7, with D unresolved. CDR1 and CDR2 from the germline V gene are KGHSH and LQKENI. The CDR3 consists of 11 residues. V lost 4 bases to trimming and J lost 4 bases, with 5 bases between them. The chain's CDR3 is CASSLEYEQYF. The CDR3 DNA reads TGTGCCAGCTCACTCGAGTACGAGCAGTACTTC.

The gene calls are TRBV7-6 and TRBJ1-1; D gene unclear. The germline V gene encodes CDR1 SGHVS and CDR2 FNYEAQ. The CDR3 has 13 residues. V was clipped by 2 bases and J by 8 bases, with 12 bases between them. CDR3 sequence: CASSLKGVGEAFF. Written as DNA, the CDR3 is TGTGCCAGCAGCTTAAAAGGTGTGGGGGAAGCTTTCTTT.

This clone was found once. The chain uses TRBV29-1 and TRBJ1-3; D unclear. The V end lost 6 bases, the J end lost 0 bases, and 12 bases lay between the germline ends. There are 14 residues in the CDR3. Germline V gene data show CDR1 as SQVTM and CDR2 as ANQGSEA. CDR3 in DNA: TGCAGCGTAGCCACTGGATTCTCTGGAAACACCATATATTTT. Translated: CSVATGFSGNTIYF. The complete variable domain, with remaining parts taken from reference TRBV29-1 and TRBJ1-3, reads SAVISQKPSRDICQRGTSLTIQCQVDSQVTMMFWYRQQPGQSLTLIATANQGSEATYESGFVIDKFPISRPNLTFSTLTVSNMSPEDSSIYLCSVATGFSGNTIYFGEGSWLTVV.

The J gene is TRBJ2-1, the V gene TRBV6-5; D is possibly TRBD1 or TRBD2 (5 bases each). Germline V gene data show CDR1 as MNHEY and CDR2 as SVGAGI. Trimming left V 6 bases short and J 6 bases short, with 12 bases between. The CDR3 covers 13 residues. The CDR3 coding sequence is TGTGCCAGCAGACGCAGGGAGACCAATGAGCAGTTCTTC. It codes for CASRRRETNEQFF.

The chain carries TRBV27 and TRBJ1-1; D ambiguous. Trimming took 9 bases from V and 0 from J, leaving 14 bases between them. This CDR3 spans 14 amino acids. CDR1 and CDR2 (germline): MNHEY, SMNVEV (reference sequence). The CDR3 region has the DNA TGTGCCAGTTATTCTCCCCCGATGAACACTGAAGCTTTCTTT. Amino acid sequence: CASYSPPMNTEAFF.

The J gene is TRBJ2-4, the V gene TRBV29-1; D is possibly TRBD1 (6 bases). Per germline, CDR1 SQVTM and CDR2 ANQGSEA. V lost 1 base and J lost 0, with 10 bases in between. CDR3 length: 15 residues. The CDR3 here is CSVEARGLAKNIQYF. CDR3 sequence (DNA): TGCAGCGTTGAAGCCAGGGGATTAGCCAAAAACATTCAGTACTTC.

The chain has TRBV18 and TRBJ1-1, with 8 bases lining up with TRBD1. Per germline, CDR1 KGHSH and CDR2 LQKENI. This CDR3 comprises 17 residues. The ends lost 3 bases at V and 3 bases at J; junction bases unmatched: 12. CDR3 protein: CASSPQSAQGGYTEAFF. CDR3 DNA sequence: TGTGCCAGCTCACCGCAATCGGCACAGGGGGGGTACACTGAAGCTTTCTTT.

The rearrangement uses TRBV7-9 and TRBJ2-1; 10 bases line up with TRBD2. Trimming cost V 6 bases and J 3 bases; bases outside gene matches: 5. The CDR3 runs 15 residues. Germline assignment: CDR1 SEHNR and CDR2 FQNEAQ (reference sequence). Here the CDR3 DNA reads TGTGCCAGCAGGCAAGCGGGAGGGCTCTACAATGAGCAGTTCTTC. Translated, it gives CASRQAGGLYNEQFF.

The J gene is TRBJ2-1, the V gene TRBV7-6, with TRBD2 as a possible D gene (6 bases). CDR3 size: 18 residues. V lost 0 bases and J 3 bases, leaving 18 bases between the germline ends. From germline, CDR1 is SGHVS and CDR2 FNYEAQ. The CDR3, as DNA: TGTGCCAGCAGCTTAGCCGTCGGACCCCCGCGGGACTACAATGAGCAGTTCTTC. This encodes CASSLAVGPPRDYNEQFF.

The chain links TRBV10-3 to TRBJ2-1; the D gene is possibly TRBD2 (5 bases). Germline-derived CDR1 and CDR2 are ENHRY and SYGVKD. There are 17 residues in the CDR3. V shed 10 bases and J shed 4 bases, with 26 bases lying between them. CDR3 sequence (DNA): TGTGCCACCATAAAAAGTGGAGCGGCGGGTGAATACAATGAGCAGTTCTTC. Its translation is CATIKSGAAGEYNEQFF.

The chain is built from TRBV5-4 and TRBJ2-1, with 9 positions matching TRBD2. After removal of 4 bases from V and 4 bases from J, the junction contained 6 bases not matched to a gene. The CDR3 loop spans 15 amino acids. Germline V CDR1 and CDR2: SGHNT, YYREEE (reference sequence). The CDR3 coding sequence is TGTGCCAGCAGCCCCCCCCTAGCGGGGTACAATGAGCAGTTCTTC. This gives the protein CASSPPLAGYNEQFF. The complete variable domain, with remaining parts taken from reference TRBV5-4 and TRBJ2-1, reads ETGVTQSPTHLIKTRGQQVTLRCSSQSGHNTVSWYQQALGQGPQFIFQYYREEENGRGNFPPRFSGLQFPNYSSELNVNALELDDSALYLCASSPPLAGYNEQFFGPGTRLTVL.

The chain carries TRBV7-2 and TRBJ2-7; a weak D match, TRBD1 (6 bases). CDR3 length: 14 amino acids. The V end lost 1 base, the J end lost 0 bases, and 7 bases lay between the germline ends. The germline V gene encodes CDR1 SGHTA and CDR2 FQGNSA. The CDR3 here is CASSLVGGSYEQYF. The CDR3 region has the DNA TGTGCCAGCAGCTTAGTAGGGGGCTCCTACGAGCAGTACTTC. The entire variable domain, with the rest obtained from reference TRBV7-2 and TRBJ2-7, is as follows: GAGVSQSPSNKVTEKGKDVELRCDPISGHTALYWYRQSLGQGLEFLIYFQGNSAPDKSGLPSDRFSAERTGGSVSTLTIQRTQQEDSAVYLCASSLVGGSYEQYFGPGTRLTVT.

This clone was picked up a small number of times. The chain carries TRBV7-2 and TRBJ2-2, with D perhaps assigned TRBD1 or TRBD2 (5 bases each). V was clipped by 5 bases and J by 2 bases, with 12 bases between them. Germline V gene lookup returns CDR1 SGHTA and CDR2 FQGNSA. The CDR3 runs 15 residues. Here the CDR3 DNA reads TGTGCCAGCAGCCAGGGACGGCTAAACACCGGGGAGCTGTTTTTT. Its translation: CASSQGRLNTGELFF.

The chain is built from TRBV27 and TRBJ2-7, with D tentatively TRBD2 (5 bases). V was shortened by 5 bases and J by 3 bases, with 14 bases between the two germline ends. The CDR3 spans 14 residues. CDR1 MNHEY and CDR2 SMNVEV come from the germline V gene (reference sequence). As DNA, the CDR3 is TGTGCCAGCAGTCCGGGAAAGCGGATCTACGAGCAGTACTTC. It yields the protein CASSPGKRIYEQYF.

V and J are TRBV9 and TRBJ2-5; D ambiguous. V was shortened by 3 bases and J by 4 bases, with 10 bases between the two germline ends. Germline V gene data show CDR1 as SGDLS and CDR2 as YYNGEE. The CDR3 runs to 13 residues. In DNA, the CDR3 is TGTGCCAGCAGCGGACCGGACCGAGAGACCCAGTACTTC. Protein product: CASSGPDRETQYF.

The chain couples TRBV9 to TRBJ2-1; 10 bases match TRBD2. Germline V gives CDR1 SGDLS, CDR2 YYNGEE. After removal of 1 base from V and 4 bases from J, the junction contained 11 bases not matched to a gene. The CDR3 is 18 residues long. The CDR3 region has the DNA TGTGCCAGCAGCGTATGGGGATTAGCGGGAGGTTCATACAATGAGCAGTTCTTC. Translating it yields CASSVWGLAGGSYNEQFF.

This clone has ten or more counts. The chain is built from TRBV9 and TRBJ2-7, with 8 positions matching TRBD2. With 0 bases clipped from V and 2 bases from J, the junction kept 13 bases outside the gene matches. CDR3 length equals 18 residues. Germline CDR1 and CDR2: SGDLS and YYNGEE. CDR3 region: CASSVEDWSGRTTYEQYF. For the CDR3, the DNA is TGTGCCAGCAGCGTAGAGGATTGGAGCGGGAGAACTACCTACGAGCAGTACTTC. Full variable domain (remainder filled in from reference TRBV9 and TRBJ2-7): DSGVTQTPKHLITATGQRVTLRCSPRSGDLSVYWYQQSLDQGLQFLIQYYNGEERAKGNILERFSAQQFPDLHSELNLSSLELGDSALYFCASSVEDWSGRTTYEQYFGPGTRLTVT.

The V gene is TRBV28, the J gene TRBJ1-2; D remains unclear. CDR3 length: 12 residues. The germline V and J ends were trimmed by 7 bases and 8 bases, with 14 bases remaining between them. The germline gives CDR1 MDHEN, CDR2 SYDVKM. The CDR3 bases are TGTGCCAGCAAAAAGGACCTGCCCGGCTACACCTTC. Translated: CASKKDLPGYTF.

The chain recombines TRBV11-2 with TRBJ1-5, with TRBD1 matching over 12 bases. The germline gives CDR1 SGHAT, CDR2 FQNNGV. Germline trimming cut 1 base from V and 7 bases from J; bases unmatched to any gene: 8. The CDR3 spans 17 residues. The CDR3 DNA reads TGTGCCAGCAGCTTAGGACGCCGGGGACAGGGGGCCCAGCCCCAGCATTTT. It codes for CASSLGRRGQGAQPQHF.